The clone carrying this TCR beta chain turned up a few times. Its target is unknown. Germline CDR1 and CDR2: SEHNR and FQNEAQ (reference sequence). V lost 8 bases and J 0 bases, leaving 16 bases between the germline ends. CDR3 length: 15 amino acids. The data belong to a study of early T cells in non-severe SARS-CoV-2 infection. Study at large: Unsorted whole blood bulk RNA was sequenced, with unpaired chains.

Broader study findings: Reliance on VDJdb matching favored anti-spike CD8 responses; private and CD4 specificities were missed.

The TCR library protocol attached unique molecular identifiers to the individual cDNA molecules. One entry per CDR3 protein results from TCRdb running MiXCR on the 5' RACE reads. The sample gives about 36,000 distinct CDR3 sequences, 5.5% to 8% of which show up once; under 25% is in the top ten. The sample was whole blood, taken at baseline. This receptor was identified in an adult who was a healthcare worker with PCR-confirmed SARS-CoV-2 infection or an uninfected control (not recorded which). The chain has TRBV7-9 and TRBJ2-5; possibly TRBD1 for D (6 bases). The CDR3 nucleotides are TGTGCCAGCGAAAGGGGGATGGGGTACCAAGAGACCCAGTACTTC. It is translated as CASERGMGYQETQYF.